This passage covers 15 T cell receptor beta chains from one sample sequenced in a study of blood T cell repertoires in COVID-19. Using immunoSEQ multiplex PCR, the repertoire was profiled, and TCRdb retains in-frame clones only, with some absent. The repertoire holds 200,000 to 250,000 clones, with just over 85% as singletons. The sequenced sample consisted of peripheral blood. These receptors were taken from a man aged 18 to 30 with active or convalescent COVID-19.

This clone was seen just once. V is TRBV3-1 (or the pseudogene TRBV3-2) and J is TRBJ1-2; the D gene is possibly TRBD1 (6 bases). This CDR3 contains 14 residues. Trimming took 4 bases from V and 7 from J, leaving 16 bases between them. Germline CDR1 reads LGHDT; CDR2 reads YNNKEL (reference sequence). This CDR3 is CASSLLQGSGGYTF. The CDR3 nucleotides read TGTGCCAGCAGCCTACTACAGGGATCAGGTGGCTACACCTTC.

This rearrangement joins TRBV5-1 to TRBJ2-5; 8 bases align to TRBD1. Germline V gene data show CDR1 as SGHRS and CDR2 as YFSETQ. This CDR3 has 14 residues. J lost 7 bases, V lost 0 bases, and 5 bases had no gene match. The CDR3 nucleotides are TGCGCCAGCAGCTTGGATGGACAGGGAGGGACCCAGTACTTC. It specifies CASSLDGQGGTQYF. Looking up the rest from reference TRBV5-1 and TRBJ2-5 gives the full variable domain: KAGVTQTPRYLIKTRGQQVTLSCSPISGHRSVSWYQQTPGQGLQFLFEYFSETQRNKGNFPGRFSGRQFSNSRSEMNVSTLELGDSALYLCASSLDGQGGTQYFGPGTRLLVL.

The chain's CDR3 is CASSLDSRREAFF. The CDR3, as DNA: TGTGCCAGCAGCTTGGACAGCCGGCGAGAAGCTTTCTTT. The chain recombines TRBV5-5 with TRBJ1-1; D call uncertain. Looked up from germline, CDR1 is SGHKS and CDR2 is YYEKEE (reference sequence). The CDR3 is 13 residues long. Trimming took 0 bases from V and 8 from J, leaving 11 bases between them. Full variable domain (missing parts from reference TRBV5-5 and TRBJ1-1): DAGVTQSPTHLIKTRGQQVTLRCSPISGHKSVSWYQQVLGQGPQFIFQYYEKEERGRGNFPDRFSARQFPNYSSELNVNALLLGDSALYLCASSLDSRREAFFGQGTRLTVV.

This clone was observed a few times. DNA of the CDR3: TGTGCCAGCAGTAAACCGGGACTCCGCACCGGGGAGCTGTTTTTT. Translated: CASSKPGLRTGELFF. This chain connects TRBV27 to TRBJ2-2; possibly TRBD2 for D (6 bases). Germline V gives CDR1 MNHEY, CDR2 SMNVEV (reference sequence). The V end was cut by 5 bases, the J end by 4 bases, with 14 bases between. The CDR3 length is 15 residues.

The chain has TRBV30 and TRBJ2-1; 10 nucleotides line up with TRBD1. The V gene's germline CDR1 is GTSNPN and CDR2 SVGIG (reference sequence). Trimming removed 4 bases from V and 8 bases from J; junction bases left unmatched: 11. The CDR3 sequence is 15 residues long. The CDR3 here is CAWKLAGTGVDEQFF. The CDR3 DNA reads as TGTGCCTGGAAGTTAGCCGGGACAGGGGTCGATGAGCAGTTCTTC.

This chain uses TRBV7-8 with TRBJ2-2; TRBD2 matches at 7 bases. Losses at the gene ends were 4 bases for V and 2 bases for J; bases not matched to a gene: 7. CDR1 and CDR2 from the germline V gene are SGHVS and FQNEAQ. The CDR3 loop spans 16 amino acids. CDR3 DNA sequence: TGTGCCAGCAGCTCGTACGGGACTATAAACACCGGGGAGCTGTTTTTT. It specifies CASSSYGTINTGELFF.

The genes are TRBV2 and TRBJ2-7, with a possible D match to TRBD2 (5 bases). CDR1 and CDR2 from the germline V gene are SNHLY and FYNNEI. V dropped 3 bases and J dropped 4 bases, with 13 bases sitting between them. The CDR3 totals 14 residues. The CDR3 loop reads CASSDVGRVYEQYF. In DNA, the CDR3 is TGTGCCAGCAGTGATGTGGGGAGAGTTTACGAGCAGTACTTC.

The chain combines TRBV2 with TRBJ2-4; no firm D call. The CDR3 length is 14 residues. Trimming pared 3 bases from V and 0 bases from J, leaving 6 bases between. CDR1 is SNHLY and CDR2 is FYNNEI in the germline V gene. The CDR3, as DNA: TGTGCCAGCAGTGACGGAGTAGCCAAAAACATTCAGTACTTC. This codes for CASSDGVAKNIQYF.

The chain uses TRBV7-2 and TRBJ2-3; 11 positions agree with TRBD2. Germline loops: CDR1 SGHTA, CDR2 FQGNSA. The V gene end was trimmed by 5 bases and the J gene end by 2 bases; junction bases not matched to a gene: 6. The CDR3 runs 16 residues. Here the CDR3 reads CASSLRLAGNTDTQYF. In DNA form, the CDR3 reads TGTGCCAGCAGCCTCAGACTAGCGGGAAACACAGATACGCAGTATTTT.

The J gene is TRBJ2-2, the V gene TRBV30, with D perhaps TRBD1 (6 bases). The CDR3 runs 14 residues. V was clipped by 1 base and J by 5 bases, with 11 bases between them. Germline V gene data show CDR1 as GTSNPN and CDR2 as SVGIG (reference sequence). In DNA form, the CDR3 reads TGTGCCTGGAGTGGCAGGGGATTTACCGGGGAGCTGTTTTTT. It translates to CAWSGRGFTGELFF.

This chain links TRBV21-1 with TRBJ2-7; the DNA was not used to check the table's D call, TRBD2. TRBV21-1 is a known pseudogene. This CDR3 contains 9 residues. The CDR3 loop reads CASLAGEYF. CDR3 coding DNA: TGTGCCAGCCTCGCCGGGGAGTACTTC.

The chain employs TRBV7-9 and TRBJ2-3; TRBD2 matches 7 bases. The CDR3 is 14 residues long. The germline V gene encodes CDR1 SEHNR and CDR2 FQNEAQ (reference sequence). Trimming took 11 bases from V and 2 from J; bases not matched to a gene: 10. CDR3 loop: CAGGGLNPTDTQYF. CDR3 coding DNA: TGTGCCGGGGGGGGACTAAACCCCACAGATACGCAGTATTTT.

V usage is TRBV3-1 (or the pseudogene TRBV3-2) and J usage is TRBJ2-7, with 10 bases matching TRBD2. Germline V CDR1 and CDR2: LGHDT, YNNKEL (reference sequence). V lost 0 bases and J lost 12; bases outside the gene matches: 11. The CDR3 runs to 15 residues. The CDR3 here is CASSQDYSGRAHPYF. The CDR3, as DNA: TGTGCCAGCAGCCAAGATTACAGCGGGAGGGCCCATCCGTACTTC.

This clone was seen only once. This chain uses TRBV6-5 with TRBJ1-1; D ambiguous. The CDR3 totals 14 residues. Germline V lookup: CDR1 MNHEY, CDR2 SVGAGI. The V gene lost 7 bases and the J gene lost 0 bases, with 12 bases spanning the gap. The CDR3 DNA follows: TGTGCCAGCACCGAGGACGGGATGAACACTGAAGCTTTCTTT. This codes for CASTEDGMNTEAFF.

This chain connects TRBV15 to TRBJ2-7; possible D gene TRBD2, 5 bases. The CDR3 contains 14 residues. CDR1 is LNHNV and CDR2 is YYDKDF in the germline V gene (reference sequence). The V gene lost 1 base and the J gene lost 3 bases, with 10 bases spanning the gap. The CDR3 DNA sequence: TGTGCCACCAGCAGAGGAGGGATCTACTACGAGCAGTACTTC. Encoded protein: CATSRGGIYYEQYF.